A single sample is the source of the 17 T cell receptor beta chains below, sequenced in a study of beta chain features in type 1 diabetes. General study points: Significant though moderate, a shortening of TCRB CDR3s appeared in all four CD4+ subsets of Type 1 diabetes patients.

The isolated RNA, all of it, was reverse transcribed, so expressed TCRB transcripts were what got sequenced. Profiling relied on immunoSEQ multiplex PCR, and the TCRdb table lists in-frame clones only, not all of them. The table has 640,000 or so clones, over 12% seen once. Their target antigens are unknown. Material: naive CD4+ T cells from blood. The receptor source for this set is a man between 18 and 29 years old with type 1 diabetes.

Comments on this clone: The sample holds other DNA sequences that translate to the same CDR3. The rearrangement links TRBV5-1 to TRBJ2-2; D call uncertain. The germline gives CDR1 SGHRS, CDR2 YFSETQ. V dropped 0 bases and J dropped 1 base, with 4 bases sitting between them. The CDR3 is made up of 14 amino acids. The CDR3 DNA reads TGCGCCAGCAGCTTGGTTGGGAACACCGGGGAGCTGTTTTTT. It codes for CASSLVGNTGELFF.

The V and J genes are TRBV30 and TRBJ1-2, with a possible D match to TRBD1 (6 bases). Between the trimmed V and J ends, which lost 4 bases and 6 bases, there was a span of 18 bases. This CDR3 is built from 14 residues. Germline V lookup: CDR1 GTSNPN, CDR2 SVGIG (reference sequence). The CDR3 loop reads CAWTTPGGGDGYTF. CDR3 nucleotides: TGTGCCTGGACCACCCCGGGGGGGGGCGATGGCTACACCTTC.

This clone was recorded a few times. The chain links TRBV4-2 to TRBJ1-1; weak D call: TRBD1 (6 bases). The germline gives CDR1 LGHNA, CDR2 YNFKEQ. This CDR3 comprises 15 residues. Trimming left V 5 bases short and J 1 base short, with 14 bases between. The DNA for the CDR3 is TGTGCCAGCAGCTGGGGGGACATCGGGAACACTGAAGCTTTCTTT. Amino acid sequence: CASSWGDIGNTEAFF.

In its sample, this clone was seen a few times. The rearrangement joins TRBV2 to TRBJ2-5, with TRBD2 matching over 7 bases. CDR3 size: 13 residues. In germline, CDR1 is SNHLY, CDR2 FYNNEI. V was pared by 11 bases and J by 3 bases, with 9 bases of the junction left unmatched. CDR3 sequence reads: CAVSSGHEETQYF. CDR3 sequence (DNA): TGTGCCGTCTCTAGCGGTCACGAAGAGACCCAGTACTTC.

This clone was seen a few times. The chain uses TRBV29-1 and TRBJ2-1; TRBD2 matches at 8 bases. The CDR3 loop spans 17 amino acids. Looked up from germline, CDR1 is SQVTM and CDR2 is ANQGSEA. V lost 0 bases and J lost 0; bases outside the gene matches: 7. The CDR3 DNA reads as TGCAGCGTTGAAGATAAACTAGCGGCAAGCTCCTACAATGAGCAGTTCTTC. Translation gives CSVEDKLAASSYNEQFF.

The chain combines TRBV2 with TRBJ2-5; possibly TRBD1 or TRBD2 for D (5 bases each). This CDR3 is built from 13 residues. Deletions cut 8 bases from V and 4 bases from J, with 14 bases between. Germline CDR1 reads SNHLY; CDR2 reads FYNNEI. This chain's CDR3 is CASHSRGRETQYF. The CDR3, as DNA: TGTGCCAGCCATAGCCGGGGCCGAGAGACCCAGTACTTC.

This clone was seen a handful of times. V usage is TRBV29-1 and J usage is TRBJ2-1; 7 bases align to TRBD1. The CDR3 extends over 13 amino acids. Trimming removed 4 bases from V and 3 bases from J; junction bases left unmatched: 3. Looked up from germline, CDR1 is SQVTM and CDR2 is ANQGSEA. Here the CDR3 DNA reads TGCAGCGTTGCAGGGACAGTCTACAATGAGCAGTTCTTC. Translating it yields CSVAGTVYNEQFF.

The sample holds a few counts of this clone. The genes are TRBV9 and TRBJ2-5; TRBD1 agrees at 8 bases. The CDR3 loop spans 13 amino acids. Germline values: CDR1 SGDLS, CDR2 YYNGEE. Trimming cost V 3 bases and J 4 bases; bases outside gene matches: 2. CDR3 in amino acids: CASSDQGAETQYF. The CDR3 DNA sequence: TGTGCCAGCAGCGATCAGGGGGCAGAGACCCAGTACTTC.

V usage is TRBV28 and J usage is TRBJ1-1; 7 nucleotides line up with TRBD1. The CDR3 sequence is 15 residues long. In germline, CDR1 is MDHEN, CDR2 SYDVKM. V shed 6 bases, J shed 1 base, and the junction held 8 bases outside the gene matches. The CDR3 nucleotides read TGTGCCAGCAGGAGACTGGGACAGCCGAACACTGAAGCTTTCTTT. The encoded protein is CASRRLGQPNTEAFF.

This clone appeared a few times. This chain joins TRBV7-9 and TRBJ1-3, with 12 bases aligning to TRBD1. The germline V gene has CDR1 SEHNR and CDR2 FQNEAQ (reference sequence). After removal of 4 bases from V and 1 base from J, the junction contained 11 bases not matched to a gene. This CDR3 is built from 19 residues. The CDR3 region is CASSSPVRDRGLSGNTIYF. The CDR3 nucleotides read TGTGCCAGCAGCTCGCCAGTTCGGGACAGGGGGCTATCTGGAAACACCATATATTTT. The entire variable domain, with the rest obtained from reference TRBV7-9 and TRBJ1-3, is as follows: DTGVSQNPRHKITKRGQNVTFRCDPISEHNRLYWYRQTLGQGPEFLTYFQNEAQLEKSRLLSDRFSAERPKGSFSTLEIQRTEQGDSAMYLCASSSPVRDRGLSGNTIYFGEGSWLTVV.

This chain uses TRBV28 with TRBJ2-7, with TRBD1 identical over 8 bases. CDR1 and CDR2 from the germline V gene are MDHEN and SYDVKM. The CDR3 has 14 residues. With V trimmed by 7 bases and J by 0 bases, 5 bases remained unmatched. CDR3 bases: TGTGCCAGCACCCCCGGACAGGGCTCCTACGAGCAGTACTTC. Translation: CASTPGQGSYEQYF. Complete variable domain (other parts from reference TRBV28 and TRBJ2-7): DVKVTQSSRYLVKRTGEKVFLECVQDMDHENMFWYRQDPGLGLRLIYFSYDVKMKEKGDIPEGYSVSREKKERFSLILESASTNQTSMYLCASTPGQGSYEQYFGPGTRLTVT.

This clone was seen more than once but under ten times. The chain carries TRBV12-5 and TRBJ1-2; 11 nucleotides agree with TRBD1. V was pared by 5 bases and J by 6 bases, with 11 bases of the junction left unmatched. The CDR3 contains 16 residues. The germline gives CDR1 LGHNT, CDR2 FRNRAP. The CDR3 loop is CASGPNMGQGENGYTF. The CDR3 bases are TGTGCTAGTGGTCCTAACATGGGACAGGGGGAGAATGGCTACACCTTC.

This clone was recorded a few times. The chain has TRBV6-5 and TRBJ2-5; perhaps TRBD2 as D (5 bases). CDR3 length equals 13 residues. CDR1 and CDR2 (germline): MNHEY, SVGAGI. The V end lost 5 bases, the J end lost 5 bases, and 12 bases lay between the germline ends. In DNA form, the CDR3 reads TGTGCCAGCAGTCCACTAGGCTCGGAGACCCAGTACTTC. Translation gives CASSPLGSETQYF.

This clone was seen a few times. V usage is TRBV7-9 and J usage is TRBJ2-1, with 8 bases identical to TRBD1. This CDR3 has 15 amino acids. Trimming took 1 base from V and 3 from J; bases not matched to a gene: 2. CDR1 and CDR2 (germline): SEHNR, FQNEAQ (reference sequence). The CDR3 protein is CASSLGGTGYNEQFF. The CDR3 DNA reads as TGTGCCAGCAGCTTAGGAGGGACAGGCTACAATGAGCAGTTCTTC.

V usage is TRBV25-1 and J usage is TRBJ1-3; weak D call: TRBD1 (5 bases). V lost 4 bases and J lost 4, with 5 bases in between. This CDR3 comprises 12 residues. Germline CDR1 is MGHDK and CDR2 is SYGVNS. Written as DNA, the CDR3 is TGTGCCAGCAGTGCAGGGGGAAACACCATATATTTT. Translation gives CASSAGGNTIYF. Variable domain in full (rest from reference TRBV25-1 and TRBJ1-3): EADIYQTPRYLVIGTGKKITLECSQTMGHDKMYWYQQDPGMELHLIHYSYGVNSTEKGDLSSESTVSRIRTEHFPLTLESARPSHTSQYLCASSAGGNTIYFGEGSWLTVV.

This clone came up a few times. The chain has TRBV30 and TRBJ2-1, with D perhaps matching TRBD1 (5 bases). The germline CDR1 and CDR2 sequences are GTSNPN and SVGIG (reference sequence). The CDR3 spans 12 residues. V lost 2 bases and J 9 bases, leaving 11 bases between the germline ends. CDR3 amino acids: CAWSQGRSEQFF. The CDR3 nucleotides read TGTGCCTGGAGTCAGGGCAGAAGTGAGCAGTTCTTC.

In its sample, this clone was seen a few times. The chain uses TRBV7-9 and TRBJ1-2; D is unclear. The germline V gene encodes CDR1 SEHNR and CDR2 FQNEAQ (reference sequence). The CDR3 totals 13 residues. Deletions cut 5 bases from V and 6 bases from J, with 13 bases between. CDR3 in amino acids: CASSAGTFDGYTF. The CDR3 nucleotides are TGTGCCAGCAGCGCCGGCACATTCGATGGCTACACCTTC. Full variable domain (remainder filled in from reference TRBV7-9 and TRBJ1-2): DTGVSQNPRHKITKRGQNVTFRCDPISEHNRLYWYRQTLGQGPEFLTYFQNEAQLEKSRLLSDRFSAERPKGSFSTLEIQRTEQGDSAMYLCASSAGTFDGYTFGSGTRLTVV.